Here is one T cell receptor beta chain with its context. As handled by the study authors: Amplification of reference gene primers was used by the study to estimate nucleated cell counts. TCRdb's table, derived via immunoSEQ multiplex PCR, lists solely in-frame clones and lacks some. V, J and clone size are taken as reported in that table, and D and trimming were inferred from the DNA itself. This sample has about 250,000 clones, with about 83% found just once. This sample is drawn from a study of blood T cell repertoires in COVID-19. In the study overall: The cDNA or gDNA used as material had been derived from T cells, B-cell-depleted T cells, or PBMCs.

The CDR3 consists of 13 residues. The germline V gene has CDR1 ENHRY and CDR2 SYGVKD. With 6 bases removed from V and 1 base from J, the gap between germline ends came to 9 bases. The rearrangement joins TRBV10-3 to TRBJ1-1; TRBD1 is a possible D gene (6 bases). The TCR sequence derives from a man aged 50-59 years with acute or convalescent COVID-19. What was sequenced was peripheral blood. CDR3 coding DNA: TGTGCCATCAGCAAGGACAGGAACACTGAAGCTTTCTTT. As protein: CAISKDRNTEAFF.